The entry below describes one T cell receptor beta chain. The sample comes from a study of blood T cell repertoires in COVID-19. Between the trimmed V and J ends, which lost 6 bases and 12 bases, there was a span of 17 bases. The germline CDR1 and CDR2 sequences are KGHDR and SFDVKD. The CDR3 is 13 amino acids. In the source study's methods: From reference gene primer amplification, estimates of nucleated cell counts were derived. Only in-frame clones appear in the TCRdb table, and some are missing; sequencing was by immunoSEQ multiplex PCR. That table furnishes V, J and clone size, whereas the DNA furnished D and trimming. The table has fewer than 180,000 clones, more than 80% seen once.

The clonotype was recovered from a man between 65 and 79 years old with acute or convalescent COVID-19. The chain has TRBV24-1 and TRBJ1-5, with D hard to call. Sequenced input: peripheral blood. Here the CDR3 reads CATSRPRHLLQHF. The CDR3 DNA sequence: TGTGCCACCAGTCGGCCTAGGCACCTTCTCCAGCATTTT.